One T cell receptor (beta chain) is described in this entry. The antigen remains unidentified. Donors were systemically healthy Caucasian individuals from Russia aged roughly 6 to 100 years. The sample originates from a study of blood T cells in healthy people across ages. Study-level results: PBMCs that were unsorted prevented a conclusive naive versus antigen-experienced comparison.

Primers used in a second PCR of roughly 7 to 12 cycles were a sample-barcoded 5' primer and a J-beta primer mix. Each of the samples gave a minimum of 2.5 million paired-end reads that contained CDR3. TCRdb re-derived calls from the 5' RACE reads in MiXCR, one entry per CDR3 protein. The table has hundreds of thousands of distinct CDR3 sequences, over 45% seen once. Germline V gene lookup returns CDR1 DFQATT and CDR2 SNEGSKA (reference sequence). The CDR3 is made up of 17 amino acids. The TCR sequence derives from a woman aged 55-69 years in good health. The chain joins TRBV20-1 to TRBJ2-4, with 9 bases matching TRBD1. The DNA end lines up better with TRBJ2-7; the J call may be wrong. The sequencing sample was made of blood. The CDR3 spells CSAPNLAGTGKIYEQYF. The CDR3 bases are TGCAGTGCTCCAAACCTCGCCGGGACAGGGAAGATCTACGAGCAGTACTTC.